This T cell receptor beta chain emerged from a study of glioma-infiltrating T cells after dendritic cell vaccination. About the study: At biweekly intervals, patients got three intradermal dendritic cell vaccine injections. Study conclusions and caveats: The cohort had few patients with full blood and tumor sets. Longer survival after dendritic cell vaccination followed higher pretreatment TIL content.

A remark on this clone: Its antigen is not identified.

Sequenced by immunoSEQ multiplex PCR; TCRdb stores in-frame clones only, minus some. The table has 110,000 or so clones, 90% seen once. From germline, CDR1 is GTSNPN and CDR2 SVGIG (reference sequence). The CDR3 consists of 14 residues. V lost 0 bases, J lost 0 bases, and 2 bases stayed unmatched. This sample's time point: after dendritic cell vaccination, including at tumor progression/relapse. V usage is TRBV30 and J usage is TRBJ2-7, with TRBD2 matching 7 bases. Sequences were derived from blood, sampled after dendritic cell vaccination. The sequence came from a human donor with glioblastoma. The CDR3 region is CAWSVGDYSYEQYF. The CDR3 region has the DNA TGTGCCTGGAGTGTAGGGGACTACTCCTACGAGCAGTACTTC.